One sample yielded the 8 T cell receptor beta chains listed below, sequenced in a study of blood T cells in healthy people across ages. The authors ran a second PCR of 7 to 11 cycles using a sample-barcoded 5' primer and a J-beta primer mix. Each CDR3 protein is one row after TCRdb ran MiXCR on the 5' RACE reads. The sample includes 850,000 or so distinct CDR3 sequences, around 30% of them seen just once. Source material: blood. The receptors were gathered from a woman over 75 in good health.

The chain links TRBV19 to TRBJ1-2, with a tentative D call TRBD1 (6 bases). The V gene lost 7 bases and the J gene lost 5 bases, with 23 bases spanning the gap. CDR1 LNHDA and CDR2 SQIVND come from the germline V gene (reference sequence). This CDR3 region has 16 residues. The CDR3 DNA follows: TGTGCCAGTATAGGGGGATATGCAGATCCACCTTATGGCTACACCTTC. Encoded protein: CASIGGYADPPYGYTF.

Note on this clonotype: A much larger clone sits a single nucleotide away, making a read error possible. The chain recombines TRBV27 with TRBJ2-1, with 13 bases lining up with TRBD2. The germline V gene encodes CDR1 MNHEY and CDR2 SMNVEV (reference sequence). The CDR3 has 17 amino acids. CDR3: CASFPTSGGKGYNKQFF. CDR3 in DNA: TGTGCCAGCTTTCCGACTAGCGGGGGGAAAGGATACAATAAGCAGTTCTTC.

This clonotype was counted a few times. V gene TRBV2 combines with J gene TRBJ1-5; D is unresolved. V gave up 7 bases and J gave up 0 bases, with 13 bases separating them. CDR3 size: 15 residues. From germline, CDR1 is SNHLY and CDR2 FYNNEI. In DNA, the CDR3 is TGTGCCAGCATGAGGGAGAATTATAGCAATCAGCCCCAGCATTTT. It codes for CASMRENYSNQPQHF. The full variable domain, with the rest looked up from reference TRBV2 and TRBJ1-5, is EPEVTQTPSHQVTQMGQEVILRCVPISNHLYFYWYRQILGQKVEFLVSFYNNEISEKSEIFDDQFSVERPDGSNFTLKIRSTKLEDSAMYFCASMRENYSNQPQHFGDGTRLSIL.

This clonotype came up a few times. This chain links TRBV12-3 or TRBV12-4 with TRBJ2-3, with 8 positions matching TRBD2. This CDR3 is built from 18 residues. With 3 bases clipped from V and 0 bases from J, the junction kept 11 bases outside the gene matches. CDR3 residues: CASSFFGGGGGSTDTQYF. The CDR3 DNA is TGTGCCAGCAGTTTTTTCGGCGGGGGCGGGGGGAGCACAGATACGCAGTATTTT.

The chain recombines TRBV5-1 with TRBJ2-5; D uncertain. Trimming took 3 bases from V and 0 from J, leaving 9 bases between them. CDR1 SGHRS and CDR2 YFSETQ come from the germline V gene. The CDR3 sequence is 14 residues long. CDR3 in DNA: TGCGCCAGCAGCTGGGTTCGACACCAAGAGACCCAGTACTTC. Translating gives CASSWVRHQETQYF. Complete variable domain (other parts from reference TRBV5-1 and TRBJ2-5): KAGVTQTPRYLIKTRGQQVTLSCSPISGHRSVSWYQQTPGQGLQFLFEYFSETQRNKGNFPGRFSGRQFSNSRSEMNVSTLELGDSALYLCASSWVRHQETQYFGPGTRLLVL.

This chain links TRBV3-1 with TRBJ1-2, with D hard to call. This CDR3 has 16 amino acids. Germline CDR1 and CDR2: LGHDT and YNNKEL (reference sequence). The V end lost 4 bases, the J end lost 0 bases, and 15 bases lay between the germline ends. DNA of the CDR3: TGTGCCAGCAGCCGTCGGACCGCGATCACTAACTATGGCTACACCTTC. This translates into CASSRRTAITNYGYTF.

Regarding this clonotype: A read error is likely, as this CDR3 ends without the conserved phenylalanine or tryptophan. The chain combines TRBV20-1 with TRBJ2-1, with TRBD2 matching over 9 bases. Germline values: CDR1 DFQATT, CDR2 SNEGSKA (reference sequence). The ends lost 5 bases at V and 8 bases at J; junction bases unmatched: 10. The CDR3 totals 14 residues. CDR3 region: CSASPPSGEYEQFV. CDR3 DNA sequence: TGCAGTGCTTCGCCCCCTAGCGGGGAGTATGAGCAGTTCGTC.

This clonotype was detected ten times or more. The CDR3 protein is CASSLPGLADSTDTQYF. In nucleotides, the CDR3 is TGTGCCAGCAGCTTACCTGGACTAGCGGACAGCACAGATACGCAGTATTTT. The chain has TRBV7-6 and TRBJ2-3, with TRBD2 matching 10 bases. V was pared by 2 bases and J by 0 bases, with 5 bases of the junction left unmatched. The CDR3 extends over 17 amino acids. The V gene's germline CDR1 is SGHVS and CDR2 FNYEAQ.